Sequencing of this T cell receptor beta chain was carried out in a study of blood T cells in healthy people across ages (dated by TCRdb to the mid-2010s). For the wider study: Template switching captured roughly one uniquely barcoded TCR beta cDNA molecule per two T cells in model experiments. Using the same blood draw, the study looked at two additional independent replicas of 1 million unique cDNA reads for two donors, one aged 18 to 29 and the other aged 80 or older. To avoid experimental bias, donors of different ages were randomly spread across the sequencing lanes. Using deep sequencing normalized with unique cDNA molecular identifiers, the study measured how TCR beta repertoire diversity changes with age. Four age groups were formed from the donors: young (average about 16 years), middle-aged (less than 40), aged (about 62) and long-lived (about 80).

Systemically healthy Caucasian individuals from Russia, 35 to 40 in total and aged roughly 6 to 95 years, were included as donors. Around 10 milliliters of peripheral blood were collected from each donor into EDTA-treated Vacutainer tubes. Ficoll-Paque density-gradient centrifugation was used to isolate PBMCs, with at least 6 million obtained per sample. Trizol reagent was used to extract total RNA from PBMCs, with at least 5 micrograms per sample. For every donor, flow cytometry on a PBMC aliquot measured the percentage of naive CD45RAhigh/CD27high T cells. Ends trimmed: V by 5 bases, J by 12 bases; bases unmatched to a gene: 16. CDR1 SGHTA and CDR2 FQGNSA are derived from the germline V gene. The CDR3 runs 16 amino acids, cysteine and phenylalanine included. The DNA shown is the 48-base CDR3, in frame from base 1. Receptors were amplified or captured by 5' RACE. Reads for this sample came from an Illumina HiSeq 2500. A second PCR of about 7 to 12 cycles was run with a J-beta primer mix and a sample-barcoded 5' primer. A template-switch 5' adaptor carrying 12 random nucleotides introduced a unique molecular identifier onto each TCR beta cDNA molecule. Each sample yielded at least 2.5 million CDR3-containing paired-end reads. First-strand cDNA was synthesized from all RNA with the Mint cDNA synthesis kit, primed by a TRBC-specific oligonucleotide. Following uracil-DNA glycosylase treatment, all cDNA underwent a first 18-cycle PCR with the universal primers M1SS and BC2_uni_R. Under the source paper's analysis protocol: For normalization, 1 million high-quality reads, each with a distinct molecular identifier, were randomly selected from each sample. Instead of being binned into consensus sequences, reads with shared molecular identifiers were discarded. CDR3 identification, clonotype clustering and error correction used MiTCR with a Q25 quality threshold and the strictest error-elimination algorithm. Lower-bound total TCR beta diversity was estimated with a nonparametric unseen species model using Euler transformation. Using fastp trimming at Q25 and MiXCR clonotype assembly, TCRdb reanalyzed the public sequencing data and kept in-frame beta chains. Every entry covers one CDR3 protein and lists the most common genes and DNA from its rows. TCRdb's processing, not the authors', yielded these V and J calls. This sample holds 890,000 or so distinct CDR3 sequences; about 62% were observed only once. About a quarter of the sample comes from the top ten.

Study-wide conclusions, independent of this receptor: As age increased, observed TCR beta diversity per million T cells dropped in a roughly linear way, and a significant reduction was already evident by age 40. Compared with the aged group, more naive CD4+ T cells, fewer expanded clones and increased TCR diversity were shown by the long-lived group, suggesting age selection. The CMV infection status of donors was not known, potentially confounding age-related changes in expanded clonotypes. The percentage of naive T cells measured by flow cytometry correlated strongly with observed TCR beta diversity. Because profiling used bulk unsorted PBMCs, naive and antigen-experienced compartments could not be compared conclusively. Estimates of total diversity based on one million sequenced T cells were regarded as lower bounds and as underestimates.

A word on this clonotype: Its specific antigen is unknown. No base quality information exists; no much larger clone differs at one position.

Sequences were obtained from blood. The rearranged segments are TRBV7-2 and TRBJ2-3; a stretch of 11 junction bases matches TRBD2. The receptor comes from a man between 25 and 39 years old in good health. The CDR3 protein: CASSLGSVAGGLSQYF. The base sequence is TGTGCCAGCAGCCTAGGGAGCGTAGCGGGGGGGCTGAGTCAGTATTTT. The CDR3 plus the reference TRBV7-2 and TRBJ2-3 genes for the other parts give the full variable domain: GAGVSQSPSNKVTEKGKDVELRCDPISGHTALYWYRQSLGQGLEFLIYFQGNSAPDKSGLPSDRFSAERTGGSVSTLTIQRTQQEDSAVYLCASSLGSVAGGLSQYFGPGTRLTVL.